The rows below give T cell receptor beta chains drawn from one sample of a study of blood T cell repertoires in COVID-19. Clones were read by immunoSEQ multiplex PCR, and TCRdb kept only the in-frame ones, dropping some. Among around 150,000 clones listed, roughly 83% were seen once. The specimen sequenced was PBMCs or T cells enriched from blood (not recorded which). These receptors originate from a woman aged 60-70 years who had recovered from COVID-19. The CDR3 runs from the conserved cysteine through the conserved F or W. A D gene is named only where the DNA matches it firmly. Size is omitted from some rows. Given values are once, few, many or a class for expanded clones.

TRBJ2-7 NA TRBV19 TRBD2 CASSAKRGEQYF TGTGCCAGTAGTGCAAAGCGGGGCGAGCAGTACTTC
TRBJ2-3 NA TRBV7-2 NA CASSWRGRGTDTQYF TGTGCCAGCAGCTGGAGGGGGCGCGGCACAGATACGCAGTATTTT
TRBJ1-1 NA TRBV6-1 NA CASSERAGGATEAFF TGTGCCAGCAGTGAACGGGCGGGGGGCGCAACTGAAGCTTTCTTT
TRBJ2-3 NA TRBV2 TRBD2 CASSRLAGDTDTQYF TGTGCCAGCAGTCGACTAGCGGGAGACACAGATACGCAGTATTTT
TRBJ2-1 NA TRBV10-3 NA CAIMPAGSYNEQFF TGTGCCATCATGCCGGCAGGTAGCTACAATGAGCAGTTCTTC
TRBJ2-5 NA TRBV6-2/TRBV6-3 NA CASSYVRAGETQYF TGTGCCAGCAGTTACGTCAGGGCCGGGGAGACCCAGTACTTC
TRBJ1-6 NA TRBV30 NA CALERGGGNSPLHF TGTGCCCTGGAGCGAGGTGGTGGTAATTCACCCCTCCACTTT
TRBJ2-7 NA TRBV28 TRBD1 CASSFKPGQGAKEQYF TGTGCCAGCAGTTTTAAACCGGGACAGGGAGCTAAAGAGCAGTACTTC
TRBJ1-2 NA TRBV9 NA CASSVTGQSGFNYGYTF TGTGCCAGCAGCGTAACTGGACAGAGTGGCTTTAACTATGGCTACACCTTC
TRBJ1-6 many TRBV5-6 TRBD1 CASSQGPNRTGFNSPLHF TGTGCCAGCAGCCAGGGCCCGAACCGGACAGGGTTTAATTCACCCCTCCACTTT
TRBJ2-7 once TRBV24-1 NA CATPSGDYEQYF TGTGCCACCCCCTCAGGGGACTACGAGCAGTACTTC
TRBJ2-3 NA TRBV9 NA CASSVSRGAGTDTQYF TGTGCCAGCAGCGTATCTAGGGGCGCGGGCACAGATACGCAGTATTTT
TRBJ2-1 NA TRBV12-3/TRBV12-4 NA CASSLDDSEQFF TGTGCCAGCAGTTTGGATGACAGCGAGCAGTTCTTC
TRBJ2-2 NA TRBV5-4 NA CASSWGDLHGTGELFF TGTGCCAGCAGCTGGGGGGATCTGCACGGCACCGGGGAGCTGTTTTTT
TRBJ2-7 NA TRBV6-2/TRBV6-3 NA CASSSLLRNSYEQYF TGTGCCAGCAGTTCACTATTACGGAACTCCTACGAGCAGTACTTC
TRBJ1-1 NA TRBV5-1 TRBD1 CASSPTGGDVAFF TGCGCCAGCAGCCCGACAGGGGGGGATGTAGCTTTCTTT
TRBJ1-4 NA TRBV18 TRBD1 CASSPGTGLEKLFF TGTGCCAGCTCACCAGGGACAGGACTTGAAAAACTGTTTTTT
TRBJ2-5 few TRBV10-3 NA CAISESNSDQETQYF TGTGCCATCAGTGAGTCGAACTCCGACCAAGAGACCCAGTACTTC
TRBJ2-7 NA TRBV5-5 TRBD1 CASSGGTGMGEQYF TGTGCCAGCAGCGGGGGGACAGGGATGGGCGAGCAGTACTTC
TRBJ2-1 NA TRBV4-1 NA CASSLGPGPYEQFF TGCGCCAGCAGCCTAGGCCCAGGGCCGTATGAGCAGTTCTTC
TRBJ2-7 NA TRBV2 TRBD2 CASSGTSGSQYEQYF TGTGCCAGCAGTGGGACTAGCGGGAGCCAGTACGAGCAGTACTTC
TRBJ1-2 once TRBV10-3 TRBD1 CAISVDRVTGYTF TGTGCCATCAGCGTGGACAGGGTGACGGGCTACACCTTC
TRBJ1-4 NA TRBV6-5 TRBD1 CASSYSPGGSEKLFF TGTGCCAGCAGTTACTCACCAGGGGGCTCTGAAAAACTGTTTTTT
TRBJ2-2 NA TRBV5-4 NA CASSPGFRRELQGGELFF TGTGCCAGCAGCCCCGGGTTTCGACGGGAGCTTCAGGGAGGGGAGCTGTTTTTT
TRBJ2-7 NA TRBV28 NA CASSFRRGRYEQYF TGTGCCAGCAGTTTTCGGAGAGGGAGGTACGAGCAGTACTTC
TRBJ1-6 NA TRBV7-7 TRBD1 CASSPRGQDLNSPLHF TGTGCCAGCAGCCCCAGGGGACAGGATCTTAATTCACCCCTCCACTTT
TRBJ1-3 NA TRBV5-4 NA CASSVQGLHSGNTIYF TGTGCCAGCAGCGTTCAGGGACTGCACTCTGGAAACACCATATATTTT
TRBJ1-2 NA TRBV11-2 NA CASSPGPGFSYGYTF TGTGCCAGCAGCCCAGGACCGGGGTTTTCTTATGGCTACACCTTC
TRBJ1-1 NA TRBV2 NA CASSLDRQREAFF TGTGCCAGCAGTCTTGACAGGCAACGTGAAGCTTTCTTT
TRBJ2-3 NA TRBV3-1/TRBV3-2 TRBD1 CASSQDRVGTQYF TGTGCCAGCAGCCAGGACAGGGTAGGCACGCAGTATTTT
TRBJ2-1 NA TRBV7-2 TRBD1 CASSLMGQGANEQFF TGTGCCAGCAGCTTAATGGGACAGGGGGCCAATGAGCAGTTCTTC
TRBJ1-6 NA TRBV5-1 TRBD1 CASSLQGQGANSPLHF TGCGCCAGCAGCTTACAGGGACAGGGGGCAAATTCACCCCTCCACTTT
TRBJ1-2 NA TRBV28 NA CASSPFSYGYTF TGTGCCAGCAGTCCTTTTTCCTATGGCTACACCTTC
TRBJ2-2 NA TRBV30 NA CAWSVENLFF TGTGCCTGGAGCGTAGAAAATCTGTTTTTT
TRBJ1-4 NA TRBV7-2 NA CASSLEKLRGNEKLFF TGTGCCAGCAGCTTAGAGAAATTACGGGGAAATGAAAAACTGTTTTTT
TRBJ2-5 NA TRBV5-1 TRBD1 CASSSGTGGGETQYF TGCGCCAGCAGCTCCGGGACAGGGGGCGGCGAGACCCAGTACTTC
TRBJ2-3 NA TRBV7-2 NA CASSRARGDTQYF TGTGCCAGCAGCCGCGCCCGAGGGGATACGCAGTATTTT
TRBJ1-3 few TRBV28 NA CASSPGQSGNTIYF TGTGCCAGCAGCCCAGGACAGTCTGGAAACACCATATATTTT
TRBJ1-3 NA TRBV5-6 NA CASSLQQAPLNTIYF TGTGCCAGCAGCTTGCAACAGGCCCCCTTAAACACCATATATTTT
TRBJ2-2 NA TRBV5-1 TRBD2 CASSLAAGDTGELFF TGCGCCAGCAGCTTGGCAGCGGGGGACACCGGGGAGCTGTTTTTT
TRBJ2-2 NA TRBV5-1 TRBD2 CASSSSGNTGELFF TGCGCCAGCAGCTCTAGCGGGAACACCGGGGAGCTGTTTTTT